The 7 T cell receptor beta chains in this list originate from one sample, sequenced in a study of persistence of HIV-infected CD4 T cells. Cells were stimulated with CMV-infected fibroblast lysates at 8.5 to 10 ug/mL. CD4+ T cells upregulating both CD40 ligand and CD69 were sorted as responding cells. The libraries were made with immunoSEQ version 4 in survey mode. Clones were sequenced by immunoSEQ multiplex PCR, and TCRdb holds only the in-frame ones, with some missing. This sample has some 8,000 clones, with under 80% found just once. These receptors have no identified antigens. The source material was CD4+ T cells sorted from PBMCs after roughly 18-hour stimulation, sampled from a patient who received antiretroviral therapy. The receptors stem from an adult man with HIV who was CMV-seropositive.

The chain links TRBV2 to TRBJ2-3; possible D gene TRBD1, 6 bases. V was trimmed by 9 bases and J by 2 bases, leaving 12 bases between them. Germline-derived CDR1 and CDR2 are SNHLY and FYNNEI. CDR3 length: 13 residues. CDR3: CASNRVSTDTQYF. The CDR3 nucleotides are TGTGCCAGTAACAGGGTTTCCACAGATACGCAGTATTTT.

The rearrangement links TRBV7-2 to TRBJ2-1, with a possible D match to TRBD2 (6 bases). The CDR3 runs to 16 residues. From germline, CDR1 is SGHTA and CDR2 FQGNSA. V was shortened by 4 bases and J by 8 bases, with 21 bases between the two germline ends. CDR3 in amino acids: CASSSDTGRGNHEQFF. The CDR3 DNA follows: TGTGCCAGCAGCTCCGATACCGGACGGGGGAACCATGAGCAGTTCTTC.

This clone is medium-sized (0.01 to 0.1%) by share. The chain joins TRBV29-1 to TRBJ2-7; 8 bases are shared with TRBD1. The CDR3 contains 12 residues. The germline gives CDR1 SQVTM, CDR2 ANQGSEA. The V segment lost 1 base and the J segment 12 bases; nucleotides outside the gene matches: 8. The CDR3 region is CSVEVQSGQVYF. The CDR3 DNA sequence: TGCAGCGTTGAAGTACAATCGGGACAGGTGTACTTC.

The genes are TRBV2 and TRBJ1-1; D might be TRBD1 (6 bases). Deletions cut 6 bases from V and 12 bases from J, with 20 bases between. This CDR3 has 13 residues. CDR1 is SNHLY and CDR2 is FYNNEI in the germline V gene. The CDR3, as DNA: TGTGCCAGCAGGGGTCCCGAGACAGGTCCCCCTTTCTTT. Its protein is CASRGPETGPPFF.

The chain recombines TRBV5-4 with TRBJ2-7; possibly TRBD2 for D (6 bases). The CDR3 extends over 15 amino acids. Trimming shortened V by 3 bases and J by 4 bases, and 17 bases separated the two germline ends. Germline assignment: CDR1 SGHNT and CDR2 YYREEE (reference sequence). The CDR3 here is CASSSGLGTQYEQYF. The CDR3 coding sequence is TGTGCCAGCAGCTCGGGACTCGGGACCCAATACGAGCAGTACTTC. Combining the CDR3 with reference TRBV5-4 and TRBJ2-7 gives the whole variable domain ETGVTQSPTHLIKTRGQQVTLRCSSQSGHNTVSWYQQALGQGPQFIFQYYREEENGRGNFPPRFSGLQFPNYSSELNVNALELDDSALYLCASSSGLGTQYEQYFGPGTRLTVT.

The chain has TRBV19 and TRBJ2-1; D could derive from TRBD1 or TRBD2 (5 bases each). Germline assignment: CDR1 LNHDA and CDR2 SQIVND (reference sequence). The CDR3 is 14 residues long. Trimming took 6 bases from V and 7 from J, leaving 16 bases between them. The CDR3 DNA is TGTGCCAGTAGCCCGGGACGACAAAGGAATGAGCAGTTCTTC. This sequence encodes CASSPGRQRNEQFF.

This clone was seen more than once but under ten times. The V call is TRBV6-5, the J call TRBJ1-1; D is unresolved. V lost 0 bases to trimming and J lost 5 bases, with 4 bases between them. CDR3 length equals 12 residues. In germline, CDR1 is MNHEY, CDR2 SVGAGI. CDR3 sequence (DNA): TGTGCCAGCAGTTACTCGAGTACTGAAGCTTTCTTT. Translation gives CASSYSSTEAFF.